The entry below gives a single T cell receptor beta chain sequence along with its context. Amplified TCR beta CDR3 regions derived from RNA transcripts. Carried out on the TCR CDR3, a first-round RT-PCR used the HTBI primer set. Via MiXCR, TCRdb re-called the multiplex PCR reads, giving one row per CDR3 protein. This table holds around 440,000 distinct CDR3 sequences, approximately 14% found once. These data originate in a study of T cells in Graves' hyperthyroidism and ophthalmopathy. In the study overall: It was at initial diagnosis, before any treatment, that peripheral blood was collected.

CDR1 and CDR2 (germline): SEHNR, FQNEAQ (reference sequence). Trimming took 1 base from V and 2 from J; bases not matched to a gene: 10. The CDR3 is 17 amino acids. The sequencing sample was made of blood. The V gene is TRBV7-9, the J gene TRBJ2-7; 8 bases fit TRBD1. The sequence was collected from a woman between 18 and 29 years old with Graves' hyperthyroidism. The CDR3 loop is CASSLVSGQGAAYEQYF. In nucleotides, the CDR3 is TGTGCCAGCAGCTTAGTCTCAGGGCAGGGGGCGGCCTACGAGCAGTACTTC.